The 2 T cell receptor beta chains reported below all come from one sample, sequenced in a study of T cell responses to AZD1222 COVID-19 vaccine (dated by TCRdb to the early 2020s). The label giving this sample's time point can be read as: about 28 days (+/-7) after the second vaccine dose. Libraries were prepared through the immunoSEQ multiplex PCR assay. In its TCRdb copy, this immuneACCESS table keeps in-frame sequences only and misses some clones. Where compared with another copy, unresolved V genes explain less than half of these, and the others have no known cause. The sample records 130,000 or so clones, 89% of which are singletons. Around a tenth of the sample belongs to the ten largest clones. The specimen comprised peripheral blood, sampled 28 days after the second AZD1222 dose. The receptors were sampled from an adult who received the AZD1222 COVID-19 vaccine.

The V and J genes are TRBV12-2 and TRBJ1-4; TRBD1 was called by the table and not checked on the DNA. TRBV12-2 is reported as a pseudogene. The CDR3 contains 15 residues. CDR3 amino acids: CASRGQDSTNEKLFF. DNA for the CDR3: TGTGCAAGTCGGGGACAGGATTCAACTAATGAAAAACTGTTTTTT.

About this clone itself: An end of the junction differs from the germline gene, which may be a read error. The chain links TRBV7-9 to TRBJ1-3, with D uncertain. The CDR3 has 15 residues. CDR1 is SEHNR, CDR2 FQNEAQ, per germline (reference sequence). CDR3 protein: CASTQVLGSENTIYF. CDR3 nucleotide sequence: TGTGCCAGCACGCAAGTATTGGGTTCTGAAAACACCATATATTTT.